These 2 T cell receptor beta chains were sequenced from one sample in a study of shared clonotypes between healthy human individuals. The table came from immunoSEQ multiplex PCR; TCRdb's copy has only in-frame clones and leaves some out. The profile covers about 2 million clones, with over 85% appearing a single time and approximately 1% taken by the ten largest. Positive CCR7 selection of CD45RO-negative cells yielded the naive CD8 cells, and terminally differentiated effector memory CD45RA+ cells were excluded. The sample comprised naive CD8+ T cells sorted from blood. The receptors shown here come from a man aged 18 to 29 in good health.

V usage is TRBV7-8 and J usage is TRBJ2-1; weak D call: TRBD2 (5 bases). Germline values: CDR1 SGHVS, CDR2 FQNEAQ. The V gene lost 5 bases and the J gene lost 3 bases, with 8 bases spanning the gap. The CDR3 sequence is 13 residues long. The DNA for the CDR3 is TGTGCCAGCAGCCCCCGGGACTACAATGAGCAGTTCTTC. Encoded protein: CASSPRDYNEQFF.

This clone was picked up one time. V is TRBV4-3 and J is TRBJ1-2, with D possibly TRBD1 on 5 matching bases. The germline V gene has CDR1 LGHNA and CDR2 YSLEER. V dropped 0 bases and J dropped 0 bases, with 17 bases sitting between them. This CDR3 has 18 residues. CDR3: CASSQEPQGGWSNYGYTF. CDR3 bases: TGCGCCAGCAGCCAAGAGCCGCAGGGAGGTTGGTCTAACTATGGCTACACCTTC.